The entry that follows covers one T cell receptor (beta chain) sequence. What it binds is unknown. This table comes from immunoSEQ multiplex PCR, and its TCRdb copy is limited to in-frame clones, with some not included. The table includes about 190,000 clones, approximately 90% detected once. Trimming took 8 bases from V and 8 from J; bases not matched to a gene: 11. Germline V gene sequence: CDR1 SNHLY, CDR2 FYNNEI. CDR3 length equals 14 residues. The sample belongs to a study of T cell responses to AZD1222 COVID-19 vaccine. Overall study: Second doses that came at about 4 or about 12 weeks were put together. Points from the study as a whole: Donors skewed white British and female; clonal diversity was possibly underestimated. Spike was spanned by vaccine-associated CD4 TCRs, with dominance at 160-218 and 743-854.

The specimen was peripheral blood, collected on day 0 of AZD1222 vaccination. This sequence was found in an adult in good health. V and J are TRBV2 and TRBJ1-4; 7 bases agree with TRBD1. CDR3 DNA sequence: TGTGCCAGCTGCCCCGACAGGGTAAACGAAAAACTGTTTTTT. It is translated as CASCPDRVNEKLFF. Full variable domain (missing parts from reference TRBV2 and TRBJ1-4): EPEVTQTPSHQVTQMGQEVILRCVPISNHLYFYWYRQILGQKVEFLVSFYNNEISEKSEIFDDQFSVERPDGSNFTLKIRSTKLEDSAMYFCASCPDRVNEKLFFGSGTQLSVL.